Reported below is one TCR beta chain. This clone was detected only once. Its specific antigen is unknown. No base qualities exist here, and no much larger clone lies one base off it. V is cut back by 0 bases and J by 5 bases, with 5 bases in the junction unmatched. The CDR3 measures 16 amino acids from cysteine to phenylalanine. Only CDR3 DNA remains: 48 bases, in frame from the first base. The germline V gene (reference sequence) yields LGHDT for CDR1 and YNNKEL for CDR2. This entry is derived from a study of control samples from healthy donors and cancer patients (dated by TCRdb to 2020 to 2022). Library method: the immunoSEQ multiplex PCR assay. TCRdb's version of the immuneACCESS table is confined to in-frame rearrangements and falls short of the full clone set. An unresolved V gene accounts for under half of the shortfall where checked; the remainder is of unknown origin. Present in this sample are 70,000 to 95,000 clones, 90% to 95% of which were seen just once. Of the sample, roughly 1.2% is held by the ten largest clones.

The rearrangement joined TRBV3-1 (or the pseudogene TRBV3-2) to TRBJ2-3; TRBD2 matches 10 bases in the middle. The source is a woman aged 40 to 50 with lung cancer. Material for sequencing was PBMCs. The encoded CDR3 is CASSQDRSSGRDTQYF. The nucleotides are TGTGCCAGCAGCCAAGATAGGTCTAGCGGGAGAGATACGCAGTATTTT.